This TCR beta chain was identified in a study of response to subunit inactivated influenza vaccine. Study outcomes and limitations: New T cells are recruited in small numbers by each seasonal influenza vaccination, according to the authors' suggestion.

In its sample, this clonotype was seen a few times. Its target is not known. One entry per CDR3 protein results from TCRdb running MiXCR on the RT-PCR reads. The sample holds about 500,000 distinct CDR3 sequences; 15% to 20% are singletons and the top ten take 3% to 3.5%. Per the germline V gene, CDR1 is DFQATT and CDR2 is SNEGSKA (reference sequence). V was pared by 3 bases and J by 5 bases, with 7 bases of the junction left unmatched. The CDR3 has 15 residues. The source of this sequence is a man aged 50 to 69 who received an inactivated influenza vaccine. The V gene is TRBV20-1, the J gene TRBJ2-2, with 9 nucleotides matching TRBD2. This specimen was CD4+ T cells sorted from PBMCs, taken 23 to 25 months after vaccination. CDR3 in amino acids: CSASLSGRGTGELFF. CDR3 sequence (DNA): TGCAGTGCTAGTCTTAGCGGGAGAGGAACCGGGGAGCTGTTTTTT.